Listed here is a single TCR beta chain. This clone was detected a few times. Its antigen target is currently unknown. Per-base quality was not reported, and no clone a single base away is much larger than it. This sample was included in a study of blood T cell repertoires in COVID-19 (dated by TCRdb to the early 2020s). Context from the whole study: The collaborator samples originated in the United States, Italy and Spain and spanned the acute and convalescent phases of COVID-19. The material from the prospective study consisted of cDNA or gDNA derived from T cells, B-cell-depleted T cells, or PBMCs. Deeply sampled blood TCRbeta repertoires from subjects exposed to, actively infected with, or recovered from COVID-19 were included in the dataset. The repertoires were made available in a free public database intended to serve as a resource for research on the immune response to SARS-CoV-2. Samples were obtained from the ongoing ImmuneRACE study (first 160 participants) and from 1,254 subjects provided by 6 global collaborators. A de-identified subject ID, COVID-19 status, age in years and sex were almost always included in the sample metadata. Where HLA class I and class II types were available, the types were taken from metadata supplied by the sample provider, not from assay-based typing. What the research found in general, with its limitations: Clinical and demographic metadata were provided uncurated, with the amount varying by source and participant.

The collaborating institutions used their own protocols to collect whole blood in K2EDTA tubes. For TCRbeta analysis, collaborator samples were shipped as frozen whole blood, as isolated PBMCs, or as DNA extracted from either sample type. The immunoSEQ Assay, a bias-controlled multiplex PCR, was used to amplify TCRbeta CDR3 regions from genomic DNA. The authors' pipeline ran thus. Nucleated cell counts per sample were estimated from amplification of reference gene primers within the assay. To quantify the absolute abundance of each unique TCRbeta CDR3 rearrangement, sequence reads were collapsed and filtered. Productive Simpson clonality was computed per sample as the square root of Simpson's diversity index over productive rearrangements. TCRdb took over this immuneACCESS table, retaining in-frame rearrangements with V and J assigned. Such tables are incomplete; in checked studies, under half of the missing clones stem from an unresolved V gene, and the remainder is unexplained. Clone size and V and J calls were adopted from that table, with D and trimming inferred from the DNA. This sample comprises under 130,000 clones, about four fifths of them detected only once. The ten top clones hold 12% of the sample.

Trimming costs V 2 bases and J 0 bases, and their ends lie 8 bases apart. The CDR3 contains 16 residues, cysteine and phenylalanine counted. Only CDR3 DNA is held: 48 bases, read in frame from base 1. The germline V gene supplies CDR1 KGHSH and CDR2 LQKENI. The sequence is built from TRBV18 and TRBJ1-6, with no reliable assignment of the D segment. The clonotype originates from a human donor in a cohort sampled during active COVID-19. The sample taken for sequencing was peripheral blood. The nucleotide sequence is given as TGTGCCAGCTCACCATCATCGAGCTCCTATAATTCACCCCTCCACTTT. The translation is CASSPSSSSYNSPLHF. The reference TRBV18 and TRBJ1-6 proteins fill in what lies around the CDR3, so the full variable domain reads NAGVMQNPRHLVRRRGQEARLRCSPMKGHSHVYWYRQLPEEGLKFMVYLQKENIIDESGMPKERFSAEFPKEGPSILRIQQVVRGDSAAYFCASSPSSSSYNSPLHFGNGTRLTVT.